The clone carrying this T cell receptor beta chain was observed once. Its antigen remains unidentified. This entry belongs to a study of T-cell memory formation after mild COVID-19. CDR1 is SGDLS, CDR2 YYNGEE, per germline. This CDR3 is 18 amino acids long. V was pared by 0 bases and J by 3 bases, with 11 bases of the junction left unmatched. Study-wide findings and caveats: Whereas later expanders leaned CD4+, clones contracting day 15 to 85 showed a balanced CD4/CD8 makeup.

TCRdb reprocessed the 5' RACE reads with MiXCR, giving one entry per CDR3 protein. Of hundreds of thousands of distinct CDR3 sequences listed, roughly 20% were seen once; the top ten hold roughly 9.1%. What was sequenced was PBMCs or a T cell subset sorted from them (not recorded which). The rearrangement joins TRBV9 to TRBJ2-3; TRBD2 matches 9 bases. The receptor was derived from an adult woman who had mild COVID-19 (a few samples of this study predate the infection). Cell type and time point are not known. CDR3 amino acids: CASSVGSLAGGPTDTQYF. The CDR3 DNA sequence: TGTGCCAGCAGCGTAGGTTCCCTGGCGGGAGGGCCAACAGATACGCAGTATTTT.